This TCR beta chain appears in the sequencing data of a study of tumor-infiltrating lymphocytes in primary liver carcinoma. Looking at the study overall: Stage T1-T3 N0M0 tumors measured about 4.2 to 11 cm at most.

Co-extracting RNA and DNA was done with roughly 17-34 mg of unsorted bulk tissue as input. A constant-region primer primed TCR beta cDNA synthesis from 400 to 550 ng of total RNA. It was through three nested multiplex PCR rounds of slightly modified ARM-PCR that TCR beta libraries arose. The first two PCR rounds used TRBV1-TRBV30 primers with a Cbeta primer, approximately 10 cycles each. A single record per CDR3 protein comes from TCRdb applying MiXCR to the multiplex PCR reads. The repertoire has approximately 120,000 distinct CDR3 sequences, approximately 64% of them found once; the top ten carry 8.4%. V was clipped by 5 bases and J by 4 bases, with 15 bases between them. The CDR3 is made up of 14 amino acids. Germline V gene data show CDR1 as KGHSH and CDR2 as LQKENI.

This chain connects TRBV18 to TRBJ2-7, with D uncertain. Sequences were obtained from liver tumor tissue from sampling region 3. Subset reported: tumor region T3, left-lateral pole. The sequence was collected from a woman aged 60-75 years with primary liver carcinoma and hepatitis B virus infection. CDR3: CASSVGVSRYEQYF. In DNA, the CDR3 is TGTGCCAGCTCAGTTGGGGTGAGCAGGTACGAGCAGTACTTC.